This TCR beta chain was observed in a study of T cells after yellow fever vaccination. CDR3 length: 14 residues. V shed 4 bases and J 4 bases; nucleotides not matched to a gene: 7. Looked up from germline, CDR1 is DFQATT and CDR2 is SNEGSKA (reference sequence). This clonotype appeared many times. TCRdb analysed the 5' RACE reads with MiXCR anew, one entry per CDR3 protein. This sample yields about 320,000 distinct CDR3 sequences, of which about 10% are seen a single time; about 3.3% belongs to the top ten. The sequence came from a man between 18 and 29 years old who received the YFV17D yellow fever vaccine. The sequencing used CD4+ T cells sorted from PBMCs, collected 45 days after the yellow fever booster vaccination. This chain joins TRBV20-1 and TRBJ1-2, with TRBD1 identical over 9 bases. As DNA, the CDR3 is TGCAGTGCTACCTACGACAGGGGGGCCTATGGCTACACCTTC. Protein product: CSATYDRGAYGYTF.